This T cell receptor (beta chain) was sequenced in a study of blood T cell repertoires in COVID-19. About the research overall: The samples span acute and convalescent COVID-19 from the United States, Italy and Spain. Nucleic acid was either cDNA or gDNA, and it came from T cells, B-cell-depleted T cells, or PBMCs.

V trimming: 5 bases; J trimming: 2 bases; junction bases outside the gene matches: 5. CDR1 and CDR2 (germline): LNHDA, SQIVND (reference sequence). This CDR3 contains 14 residues. Under the authors' procedure: Amplified reference gene primers provided the basis for estimating nucleated cell counts. Sequencing used immunoSEQ multiplex PCR; TCRdb keeps in-frame clones, though not all of them. V and J calls and clone size come straight from that table; D and trimming were deduced from the DNA. The sample has approximately 100,000 clones, approximately 79% seen once. Sequences were obtained from peripheral blood. The TCR originated in a man in his 70s with active or convalescent COVID-19. The rearrangement links TRBV19 to TRBJ2-7, with 8 bases fitting TRBD1. CDR3 DNA sequence: TGTGCCAGTAGTGGGGACAGGCCCCCCTACGAGCAGTACTTC. It encodes CASSGDRPPYEQYF.